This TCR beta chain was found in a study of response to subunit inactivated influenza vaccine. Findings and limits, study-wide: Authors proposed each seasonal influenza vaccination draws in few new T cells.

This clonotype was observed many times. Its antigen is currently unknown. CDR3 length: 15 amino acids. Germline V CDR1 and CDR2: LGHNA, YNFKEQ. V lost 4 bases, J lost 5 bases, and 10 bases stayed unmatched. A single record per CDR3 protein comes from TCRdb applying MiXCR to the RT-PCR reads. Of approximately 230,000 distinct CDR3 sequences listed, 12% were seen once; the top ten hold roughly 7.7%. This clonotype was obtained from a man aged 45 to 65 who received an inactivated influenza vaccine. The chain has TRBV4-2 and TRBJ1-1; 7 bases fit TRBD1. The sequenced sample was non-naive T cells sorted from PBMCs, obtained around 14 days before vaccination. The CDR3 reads CASSPHRGEGTEAFF. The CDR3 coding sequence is TGTGCCAGCAGCCCGCACAGGGGTGAAGGTACTGAAGCTTTCTTT.